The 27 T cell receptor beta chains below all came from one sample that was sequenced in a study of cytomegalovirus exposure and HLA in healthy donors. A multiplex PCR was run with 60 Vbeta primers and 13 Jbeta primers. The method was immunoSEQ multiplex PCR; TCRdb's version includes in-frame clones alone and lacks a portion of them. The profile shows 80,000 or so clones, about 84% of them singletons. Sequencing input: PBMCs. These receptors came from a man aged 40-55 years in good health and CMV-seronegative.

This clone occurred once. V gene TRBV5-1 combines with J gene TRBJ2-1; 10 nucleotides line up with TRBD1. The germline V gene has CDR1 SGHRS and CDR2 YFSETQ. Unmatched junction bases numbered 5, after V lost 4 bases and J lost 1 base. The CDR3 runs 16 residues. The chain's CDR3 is CASSMRDRGSYNEQFF. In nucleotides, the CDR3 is TGCGCCAGCAGCATGAGGGACAGGGGATCCTACAATGAGCAGTTCTTC.

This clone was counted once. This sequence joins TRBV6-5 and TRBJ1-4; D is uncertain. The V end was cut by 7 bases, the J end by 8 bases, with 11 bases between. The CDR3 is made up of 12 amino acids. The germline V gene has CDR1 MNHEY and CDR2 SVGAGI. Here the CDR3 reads CASNRLGEKLFF. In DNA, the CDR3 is TGTGCCAGCAATAGACTAGGGGAAAAACTGTTTTTT.

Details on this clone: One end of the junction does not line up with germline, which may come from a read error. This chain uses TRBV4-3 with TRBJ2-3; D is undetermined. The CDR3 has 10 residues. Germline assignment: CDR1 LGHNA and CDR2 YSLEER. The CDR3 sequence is CASSQAVRYF. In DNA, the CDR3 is TGCGCCAGCAGCCAAGCTGTGCGGTATTTC.

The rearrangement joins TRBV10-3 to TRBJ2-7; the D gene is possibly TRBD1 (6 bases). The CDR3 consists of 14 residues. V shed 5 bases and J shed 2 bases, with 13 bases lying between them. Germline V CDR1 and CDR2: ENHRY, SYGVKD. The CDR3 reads CAISTTGQTYEQYF. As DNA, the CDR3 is TGTGCCATCAGTACTACGGGACAAACCTACGAGCAGTACTTC.

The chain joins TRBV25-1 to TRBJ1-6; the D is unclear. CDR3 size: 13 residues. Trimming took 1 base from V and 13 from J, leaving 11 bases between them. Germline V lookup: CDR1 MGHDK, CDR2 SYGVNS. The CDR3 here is CASSESPSPPLHF. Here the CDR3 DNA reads TGTGCCAGCAGTGAATCTCCTTCTCCGCCCCTCCACTTT.

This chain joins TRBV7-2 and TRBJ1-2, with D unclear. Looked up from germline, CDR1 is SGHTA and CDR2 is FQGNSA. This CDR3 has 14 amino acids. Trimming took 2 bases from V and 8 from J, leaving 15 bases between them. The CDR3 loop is CASSLWATQRGYTF. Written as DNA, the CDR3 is TGTGCCAGCAGCTTATGGGCGACACAGAGAGGCTACACCTTC.

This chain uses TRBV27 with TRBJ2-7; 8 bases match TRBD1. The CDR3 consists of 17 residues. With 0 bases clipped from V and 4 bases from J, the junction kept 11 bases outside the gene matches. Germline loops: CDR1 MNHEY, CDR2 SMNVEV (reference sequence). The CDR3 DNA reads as TGTGCCAGCAGTTTATCCCCCCCCGACAGGGGAATTTACGAGCAGTACTTC. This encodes CASSLSPPDRGIYEQYF.

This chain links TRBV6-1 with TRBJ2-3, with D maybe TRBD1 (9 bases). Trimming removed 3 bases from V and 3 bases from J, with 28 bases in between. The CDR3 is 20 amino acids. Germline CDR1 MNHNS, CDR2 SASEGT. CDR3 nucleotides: TGTGCCAGCAGTGAGGGACAGGGTAGGTGGTCTAGCGGGCGGACAGATACGCAGTATTTT. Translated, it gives CASSEGQGRWSSGRTDTQYF.

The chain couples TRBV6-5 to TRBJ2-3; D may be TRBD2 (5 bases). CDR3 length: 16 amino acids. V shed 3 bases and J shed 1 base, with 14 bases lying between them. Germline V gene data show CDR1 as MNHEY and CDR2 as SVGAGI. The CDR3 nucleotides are TGTGCCAGCAGTTATGGTAGGACTCTCGGCACAGATACGCAGTATTTT. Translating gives CASSYGRTLGTDTQYF.

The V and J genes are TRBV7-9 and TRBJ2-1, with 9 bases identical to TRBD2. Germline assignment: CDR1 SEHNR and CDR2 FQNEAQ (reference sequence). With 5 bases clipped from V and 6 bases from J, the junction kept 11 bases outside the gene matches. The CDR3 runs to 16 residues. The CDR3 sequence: CASSPPSGGQRNEQFF. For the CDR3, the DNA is TGTGCCAGCAGCCCGCCGAGCGGGGGGCAACGCAATGAGCAGTTCTTC.

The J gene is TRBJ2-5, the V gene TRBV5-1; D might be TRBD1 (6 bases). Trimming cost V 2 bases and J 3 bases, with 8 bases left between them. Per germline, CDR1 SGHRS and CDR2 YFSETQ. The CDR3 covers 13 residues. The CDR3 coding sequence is TGCGCCAGCAGCTTTGCAGGGGAAGAGACCCAGTACTTC. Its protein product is CASSFAGEETQYF.

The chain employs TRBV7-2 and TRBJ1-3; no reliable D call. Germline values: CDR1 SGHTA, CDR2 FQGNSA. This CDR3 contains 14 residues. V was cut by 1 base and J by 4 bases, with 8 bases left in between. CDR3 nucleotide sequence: TGTGCCAGCAGCTTAGTGGGCAGGGGAAACACCATATATTTT. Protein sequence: CASSLVGRGNTIYF.

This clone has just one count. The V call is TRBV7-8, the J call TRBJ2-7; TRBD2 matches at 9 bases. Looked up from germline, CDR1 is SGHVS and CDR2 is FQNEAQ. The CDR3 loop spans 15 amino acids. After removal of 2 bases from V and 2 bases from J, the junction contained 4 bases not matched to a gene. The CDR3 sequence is CASSLLGGGAYEQYF. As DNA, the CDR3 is TGTGCCAGCAGCTTATTAGGCGGGGGGGCCTACGAGCAGTACTTC.

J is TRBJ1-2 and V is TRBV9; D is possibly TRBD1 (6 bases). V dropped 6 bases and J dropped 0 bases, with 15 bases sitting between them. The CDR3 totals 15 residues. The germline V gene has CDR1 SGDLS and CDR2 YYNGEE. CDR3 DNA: TGTGCCAGCACTACGACAGGCGCCCCTAACTATGGCTACACCTTC. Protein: CASTTTGAPNYGYTF.

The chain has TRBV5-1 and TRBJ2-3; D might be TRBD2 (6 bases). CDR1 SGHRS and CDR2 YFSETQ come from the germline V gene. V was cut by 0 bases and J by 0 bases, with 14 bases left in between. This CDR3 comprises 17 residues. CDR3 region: CASSLAPTRSSTDTQYF. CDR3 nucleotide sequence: TGCGCCAGCAGCTTGGCCCCGACTAGGAGTAGCACAGATACGCAGTATTTT.

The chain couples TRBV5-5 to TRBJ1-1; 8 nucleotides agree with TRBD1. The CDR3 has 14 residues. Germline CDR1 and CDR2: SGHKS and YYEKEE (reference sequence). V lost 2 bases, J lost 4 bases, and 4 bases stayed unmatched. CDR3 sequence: CASSLGQGGTEAFF. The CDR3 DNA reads TGTGCCAGCAGCTTAGGACAGGGTGGCACTGAAGCTTTCTTT. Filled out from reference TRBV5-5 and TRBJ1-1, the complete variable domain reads DAGVTQSPTHLIKTRGQQVTLRCSPISGHKSVSWYQQVLGQGPQFIFQYYEKEERGRGNFPDRFSARQFPNYSSELNVNALLLGDSALYLCASSLGQGGTEAFFGQGTRLTVV.

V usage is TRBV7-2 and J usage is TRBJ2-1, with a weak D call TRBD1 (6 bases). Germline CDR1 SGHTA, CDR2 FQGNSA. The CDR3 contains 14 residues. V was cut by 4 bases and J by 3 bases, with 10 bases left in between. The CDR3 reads CASSSGTNYNEQFF. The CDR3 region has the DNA TGTGCCAGCAGCTCAGGGACAAACTACAATGAGCAGTTCTTC.

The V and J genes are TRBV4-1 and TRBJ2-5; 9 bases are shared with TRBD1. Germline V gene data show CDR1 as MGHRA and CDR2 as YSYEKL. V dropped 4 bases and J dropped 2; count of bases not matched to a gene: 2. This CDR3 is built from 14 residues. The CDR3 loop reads CASSLGTGQETQYF. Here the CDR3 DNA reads TGCGCCAGCAGCCTTGGGACAGGGCAAGAGACCCAGTACTTC.

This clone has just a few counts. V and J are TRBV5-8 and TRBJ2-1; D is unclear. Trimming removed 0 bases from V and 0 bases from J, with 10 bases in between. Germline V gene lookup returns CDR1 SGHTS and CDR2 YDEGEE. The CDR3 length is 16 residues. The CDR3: CASSLDGRSSYNEQFF. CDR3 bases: TGTGCCAGCAGCTTGGACGGTCGTAGCTCCTACAATGAGCAGTTCTTC.

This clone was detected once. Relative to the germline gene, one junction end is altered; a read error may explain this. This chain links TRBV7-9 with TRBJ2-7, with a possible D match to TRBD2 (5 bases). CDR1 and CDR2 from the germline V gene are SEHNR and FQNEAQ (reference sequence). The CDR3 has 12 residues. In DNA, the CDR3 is TGTTCCAGCAGCTCCGCGGGTCCCGAGCAGTACTTC. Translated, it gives CSSSSAGPEQYF.

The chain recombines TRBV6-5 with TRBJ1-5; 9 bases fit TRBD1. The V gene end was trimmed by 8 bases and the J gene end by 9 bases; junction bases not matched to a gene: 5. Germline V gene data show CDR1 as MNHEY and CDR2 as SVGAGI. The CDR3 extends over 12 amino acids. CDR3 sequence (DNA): TGTGCCAGCGGACAGGGGCGATGGCCCCAGCATTTT. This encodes CASGQGRWPQHF.

Here the CDR3 reads CASSNAGTSGDTQYF. The CDR3 DNA reads TGTGCCAGTAGTAACGCCGGGACTAGCGGGGATACGCAGTATTTT. The chain recombines TRBV19 with TRBJ2-3, with TRBD2 identical over 12 bases. This CDR3 is built from 15 residues. The germline V gene encodes CDR1 LNHDA and CDR2 SQIVND (reference sequence). J lost 6 bases, V lost 4 bases, and 5 bases had no gene match. Variable domain in full (rest from reference TRBV19 and TRBJ2-3): DGGITQSPKYLFRKEGQNVTLSCEQNLNHDAMYWYRQDPGQGLRLIYYSQIVNDFQKGDIAEGYSVSREKKESFPLTVTSAQKNPTAFYLCASSNAGTSGDTQYFGPGTRLTVL.

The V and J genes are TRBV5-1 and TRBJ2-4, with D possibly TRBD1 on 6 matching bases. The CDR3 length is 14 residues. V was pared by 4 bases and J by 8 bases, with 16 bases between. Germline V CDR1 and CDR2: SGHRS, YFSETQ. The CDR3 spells CASSPDSLADIQYF. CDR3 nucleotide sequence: TGCGCCAGCAGCCCGGACAGTCTTGCGGACATTCAGTACTTC.

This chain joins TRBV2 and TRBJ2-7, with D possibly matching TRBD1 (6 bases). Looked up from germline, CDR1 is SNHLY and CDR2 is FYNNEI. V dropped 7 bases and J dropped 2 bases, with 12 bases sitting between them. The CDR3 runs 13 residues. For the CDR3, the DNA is TGTGCCAGCATGGGACAATCTCCCTACGAGCAGTACTTC. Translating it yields CASMGQSPYEQYF.

The CDR3 DNA follows: TGTGCCATCAGCGGACAGGGAACTAACTATGGCTACACCTTC. This encodes CAISGQGTNYGYTF. The chain couples TRBV10-3 to TRBJ1-2; 8 nucleotides align to TRBD1. Losses at the gene ends were 6 bases for V and 0 bases for J; bases not matched to a gene: 3. The CDR3 has 14 residues. Germline lookup yields CDR1 ENHRY and CDR2 SYGVKD.

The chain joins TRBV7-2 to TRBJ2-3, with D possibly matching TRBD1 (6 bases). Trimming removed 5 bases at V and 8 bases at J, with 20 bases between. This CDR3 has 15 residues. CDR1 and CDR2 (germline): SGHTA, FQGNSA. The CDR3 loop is CASSQPTGQRGTQYF. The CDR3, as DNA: TGTGCCAGCAGCCAACCGACAGGTCAAAGAGGTACGCAGTATTTT.

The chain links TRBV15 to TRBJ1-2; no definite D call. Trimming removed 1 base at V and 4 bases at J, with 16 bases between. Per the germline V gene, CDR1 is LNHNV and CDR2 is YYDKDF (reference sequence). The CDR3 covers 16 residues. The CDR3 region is CATSRALTLGAYGYTF. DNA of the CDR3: TGTGCCACCAGCAGAGCCTTAACCCTGGGAGCCTATGGCTACACCTTC.